These 31 T cell receptor beta chains were all obtained from the same sample, sequenced in a study of T cells in women clearing cervical HPV infection. Using immunoSEQ multiplex PCR, the repertoire was profiled, and TCRdb retains in-frame clones only, with some absent. The sample is made up of 20,000 to 25,000 clones, and the top ten hold about 6.3% of it. Source material: blood buffy coat. The receptors originated from a woman between 18 and 75 years old with a cervical HPV16 infection that either progressed to CIN3+ or cleared (not recorded which).

Note on this clone: The sequence runs out 3 residues before the end of the CDR3; the remainder is reconstructed from the germline J gene. The V call is TRBV20-1, the J call TRBJ1-2; 8 bases are a match to TRBD1. This CDR3 has 12 residues. Germline V gene data show CDR1 as DFQATT and CDR2 as SNEGSKA (reference sequence). CDR3 sequence: CSAPTGGSGYTF. The sequenced part of the CDR3 DNA is TGCAGTGCTCCTACAGGGGGAAGCGGC.

Note on this clone: The read ends 3 residues shy of where the CDR3 ends; the end is completed using the germline J gene. This chain connects TRBV13 to TRBJ2-1; 8 bases are a match to TRBD1. The CDR3 has 16 amino acids. Losses at the gene ends were 0 bases for V and 8 bases for J; bases not matched to a gene: 9. Per germline, CDR1 PRHDT and CDR2 FYEKMQ (reference sequence). The CDR3 here is CASSLGTGGFLDEQFF. CDR3 DNA (partial): TGTGCCAGCAGCTTAGGTACAGGGGGATTCCTCGATGAG. Full variable domain (missing parts from reference TRBV13 and TRBJ2-1): AAGVIQSPRHLIKEKRETATLKCYPIPRHDTVYWYQQGPGQDPQFLISFYEKMQSDKGSIPDRFSAQQFSDYHSELNMSSLELGDSALYFCASSLGTGGFLDEQFFGPGTRLTVL.

About this clone: The read comes to an end 3 residues before the CDR3 does, leaving the germline J gene to fill in the end. The rearrangement links TRBV7-2 to TRBJ1-2; 9 nucleotides align to TRBD1. J gave up 6 bases and V 5 bases, and 10 bases lay outside the gene matches. Germline V gene lookup returns CDR1 SGHTA and CDR2 FQGNSA. The CDR3 has 15 amino acids. The CDR3 protein is CASSREGQGINGYTF. CDR3 DNA (partial): TGTGCCAGCAGCCGAGAGGGACAGGGAATAAATGGC.

About this clone itself: The CDR3 end falls 3 residues outside the read, so it is completed with the germline J gene. The V and J genes are TRBV20-1 and TRBJ2-5; D possibly corresponds to TRBD1 (6 bases). CDR3 size: 12 residues. V lost 5 bases, J lost 5 bases, and 12 bases lay in between. Germline V gene data show CDR1 as DFQATT and CDR2 as SNEGSKA (reference sequence). The part of the CDR3 DNA that was read is TGCAGTGCTTTACAGGGTTGGGAGACC. Residues: CSALQGWET. The full CDR3 is CSALQGWETQYF.

To note about this clone: The observed sequence ends 3 residues before the CDR3 terminus, with the missing tail filled in from the germline J gene. This rearrangement joins TRBV5-6 to TRBJ1-2; no definite D call. CDR1 SGHDT and CDR2 YYEEEE come from the germline V gene. The CDR3 has 15 amino acids. The CDR3 sequence: CASSLRTSGYNDYTF. The sequenced part of the CDR3 DNA is TGTGCCAGCAGCTTGCGGACTAGCGGATACAATGAC.

Note on this clone: The CDR3 is cut off 3 residues early in the read; its end comes from the germline J gene. The chain carries TRBV30 and TRBJ1-2, with D maybe TRBD1 (5 bases). Trimming shortened V by 3 bases and J by 7 bases, and 12 bases separated the two germline ends. Germline V gene data show CDR1 as GTSNPN and CDR2 as SVGIG (reference sequence). The CDR3 runs 12 residues. Incomplete CDR3 DNA: TGTGCCTGGAGGCAGGGTAGGTTTGGC. Translating it yields CAWRQGRFG. The whole CDR3 sequence is CAWRQGRFGYTF.

On this clone itself: The sequence runs out 3 residues before the end of the CDR3; the remainder is reconstructed from the germline J gene. V usage is TRBV6-2 or TRBV6-3 and J usage is TRBJ1-2, with D unclear. Germline-derived CDR1 and CDR2 are MNHEY and SVGEGT. The CDR3 has 16 amino acids. Incomplete CDR3 DNA: TGTGCCAGCAGCTACGGGCGGGATACTCTGTTCGATGAC. It translates to CASSYGRDTLFDD. The entire CDR3 protein reads CASSYGRDTLFDDYTF.

For this clone: Sequence at one end of the junction differs from germline and may be a read error. The read ends 3 residues before the CDR3 terminus; that terminus is restored from the germline J gene. The J gene is TRBJ2-5, the V gene TRBV18; 11 nucleotides line up with TRBD1. This CDR3 has 16 amino acids. Per germline, CDR1 KGHSH and CDR2 LQKENI. CDR3: CASAPLGTGGEETQYF. The covered CDR3 bases are TGTGCCAGCGCACCTCTGGGGACAGGGGGAGAAGAGACC.

For this clone: The DNA ends 3 residues before the CDR3 does, and the rest of the CDR3 is filled in from the germline J gene. The gene calls are TRBV7-2 and TRBJ1-3; tentative D call: TRBD1 (5 bases). The CDR3 has 14 amino acids. Germline assignment: CDR1 SGHTA and CDR2 FQGNSA. V gave up 0 bases and J gave up 8 bases, with 11 bases separating them. The sequenced part of the CDR3 DNA is TGTGCCAGCAGCTTAGCTTTCAGGGCGGACACC. Its translation: CASSLAFRADT. The full CDR3 protein reads CASSLAFRADTIYF.

About this clone: The CDR3 goes on 3 residues after the read ends, and that part is filled in from the germline J gene. The chain uses TRBV5-1 and TRBJ2-3, with D perhaps TRBD1 (5 bases). This CDR3 has 16 amino acids. Germline V lookup: CDR1 SGHRS, CDR2 YFSETQ. Trimming removed 2 bases from V and 3 bases from J, with 16 bases in between. The CDR3 is CASSFTTEVTTDTQYF. Incomplete CDR3 DNA: TGCGCCAGCAGCTTTACGACAGAGGTAACGACAGATACG.

Turning to this clone: The CDR3 goes on 3 residues after the read ends, and that part is filled in from the germline J gene. The chain is built from TRBV18 and TRBJ2-2, with a weak D call TRBD1 (6 bases). The germline V gene has CDR1 KGHSH and CDR2 LQKENI. This CDR3 is 18 amino acids long. CDR3 residues: CASSPNFQGKAGANVLFF. CDR3 bases read: TGTGCCAGCTCCCCCAATTTCCAGGGGAAAGCTGGGGCCAACGTG.

About this clone itself: The DNA ends 3 residues before the CDR3 does, and the rest of the CDR3 is filled in from the germline J gene. J is TRBJ2-3 and V is TRBV5-1, with a possible D match to TRBD2 (6 bases). Germline V gene data show CDR1 as SGHRS and CDR2 as YFSETQ. V was trimmed by 0 bases and J by 4 bases, leaving 9 bases between them. The CDR3 is 14 amino acids. The CDR3 spells CASSLGRGADTQYF. The sequenced part of the CDR3 DNA is TGCGCCAGCAGCTTGGGGAGGGGAGCAGATACG. Based on the CDR3 plus reference TRBV5-1 and TRBJ2-3, the full variable domain is KAGVTQTPRYLIKTRGQQVTLSCSPISGHRSVSWYQQTPGQGLQFLFEYFSETQRNKGNFPGRFSGRQFSNSRSEMNVSTLELGDSALYLCASSLGRGADTQYFGPGTRLTVL.

Details on this clone: The CDR3 extends 3 residues past the end of the read, so its final part is completed from the germline J gene. The chain has TRBV7-9 and TRBJ2-1; 7 nucleotides match TRBD2. V lost 5 bases, J lost 7 bases, and 11 bases stayed unmatched. This CDR3 has 15 amino acids. Germline V lookup: CDR1 SEHNR, CDR2 FQNEAQ (reference sequence). The covered CDR3 bases are TGTGCCAGCAGCCCGGGGGGAGGGTTTGGAAATGAG. Its protein product is CASSPGGGFGNE. The whole CDR3 reads CASSPGGGFGNEQFF.

Incomplete CDR3 DNA: TGTGCCAGCACGACAGGGCATCTAAGCAATCAGCCC. Amino acid sequence: CASTTGHLSNQP. The entire CDR3 is CASTTGHLSNQPQHF. V usage is TRBV6-2 or TRBV6-3 and J usage is TRBJ1-5; 7 bases agree with TRBD1. The CDR3 end is not reached by the read, which stops 3 residues before it; the germline J gene fills it in. V trimming: 7 bases; J trimming: 1 base; junction bases outside the gene matches: 7. This CDR3 region has 15 residues. Germline CDR1 reads MNHEY; CDR2 reads SVGEGT.

In the case of this clone: The DNA ends 3 residues before the CDR3 does, and the rest of the CDR3 is filled in from the germline J gene. V is TRBV19 and J is TRBJ1-2; D is possibly TRBD1 (5 bases). V was cut by 3 bases and J by 3 bases, with 14 bases left in between. The CDR3 totals 15 residues. Germline lookup yields CDR1 LNHDA and CDR2 SQIVND (reference sequence). The CDR3 spells CASSMRGRHDYGYTF. CDR3 DNA (partial): TGTGCCAGTAGTATGAGGGGTCGACACGACTATGGC.

Worth noting for this clone: The read comes to an end 3 residues before the CDR3 does, leaving the germline J gene to fill in the end. This rearrangement joins TRBV19 to TRBJ1-2; D might be TRBD1 (6 bases). Germline V gene sequence: CDR1 LNHDA, CDR2 SQIVND (reference sequence). The CDR3 covers 15 residues. Trimming took 2 bases from V and 2 from J, leaving 12 bases between them. The CDR3 here is CASSILGRGNYGYTF. CDR3 bases read: TGTGCCAGTAGTATATTGGGCAGGGGAAACTATGGC. Looking up the rest from reference TRBV19 and TRBJ1-2 gives the full variable domain: DGGITQSPKYLFRKEGQNVTLSCEQNLNHDAMYWYRQDPGQGLRLIYYSQIVNDFQKGDIAEGYSVSREKKESFPLTVTSAQKNPTAFYLCASSILGRGNYGYTFGSGTRLTVV.

Details on this clone: The read finishes 3 residues shy of the CDR3 end, and the germline J gene is used to complete it. The V and J genes are TRBV5-4 and TRBJ2-1; D remains ambiguous. This CDR3 contains 13 residues. Per the germline V gene, CDR1 is SGHNT and CDR2 is YYREEE (reference sequence). The V and J ends lost 0 bases and 4 bases respectively, with 5 bases between them. CDR3 amino acids: CASSLGGYNEQFF. CDR3 DNA (partial): TGTGCCAGCAGCTTGGGCGGATACAATGAG.

Of note for this clone: Sequencing ends 3 residues short of the CDR3 end; the germline J gene provides the rest. This chain links TRBV20-1 with TRBJ1-5; 9 bases align to TRBD1. V lost 1 base, J lost 1 base, and 5 bases stayed unmatched. The CDR3 length is 16 residues. Germline CDR1 is DFQATT and CDR2 is SNEGSKA (reference sequence). This CDR3 reads CSARVGQGVSNQPQHF. CDR3 DNA, as far as it was read: TGCAGTGCTAGAGTGGGACAGGGTGTGAGCAATCAGCCC.

With respect to this clone: The read comes to an end 3 residues before the CDR3 does, leaving the germline J gene to fill in the end. This chain joins TRBV16 and TRBJ1-1; TRBD1 agrees at 9 bases. The CDR3 loop spans 15 amino acids. CDR1 is KGHSY and CDR2 is FQNENV in the germline V gene. V shed 4 bases and J 5 bases; nucleotides not matched to a gene: 8. The CDR3 spells CASSRARGQGTEAFF. CDR3 bases read: TGTGCCAGCAGCCGTGCAAGAGGACAGGGGACTGAA.

A word on this clone: The read stops 3 residues short of the end of the CDR3; the missing end is completed from the germline J gene. The chain uses TRBV6-2 or TRBV6-3 and TRBJ1-1; D uncertain. The CDR3 spans 12 residues. V lost 7 bases and J lost 1, with 7 bases in between. Per germline, CDR1 MNHEY and CDR2 SVGEGT. The CDR3 reads CASMRANTEAFF. The DNA read from the CDR3 is TGTGCCAGCATGCGAGCGAACACTGAA.

On this clone: The read ends 3 residues before the CDR3 terminus; that terminus is restored from the germline J gene. V is TRBV5-3 and J is TRBJ2-2; D might be TRBD1 (6 bases). TRBV5-3 is designated an ORF whose function remains uncertain. This CDR3 comprises 17 residues. V lost 1 base, J lost 3 bases, and 16 bases lay in between. CDR3 DNA (partial): TGTGCCAGAAGCTTGAGTCCCGAGGACAGTCACACCGGGGAG. It encodes CARSLSPEDSHTGE. In full, the CDR3 is CARSLSPEDSHTGELFF.

Turning to this clone: The CDR3 end falls 3 residues outside the read, so it is completed with the germline J gene. The chain joins TRBV19 to TRBJ2-1; 8 bases map to TRBD2. After removal of 8 bases from V and 6 bases from J, the junction contained 3 bases not matched to a gene. The CDR3 spans 12 residues. Germline V gene sequence: CDR1 LNHDA, CDR2 SQIVND (reference sequence). The CDR3 sequence is CASAGGGNEQFF. The sequenced CDR3 bases are TGTGCCAGTGCCGGGGGGGGCAATGAG. Complete variable domain (other parts from reference TRBV19 and TRBJ2-1): DGGITQSPKYLFRKEGQNVTLSCEQNLNHDAMYWYRQDPGQGLRLIYYSQIVNDFQKGDIAEGYSVSREKKESFPLTVTSAQKNPTAFYLCASAGGGNEQFFGPGTRLTVL.

A remark on this clone: The CDR3 extends 3 residues past the end of the read, so its final part is completed from the germline J gene. The chain couples TRBV7-2 to TRBJ2-7; the D call may be TRBD1 or TRBD2 (6 bases each). V lost 0 bases and J lost 4, with 22 bases in between. CDR3 length equals 18 residues. Germline CDR1 reads SGHTA; CDR2 reads FQGNSA. The CDR3 sequence is CASSLARTELLGGYEQYF. The CDR3 DNA, read in part, is TGTGCCAGCAGCTTAGCGAGGACAGAACTACTTGGAGGGTACGAG.

CDR3: CASSGGQGWSEKLFF. The CDR3 bases that were read are TGTGCCAGCAGCGGGGGACAGGGGTGGAGTGAAAAA. The J gene is TRBJ1-4, the V gene TRBV9; 10 positions agree with TRBD1. The sequence runs out 3 residues before the end of the CDR3; the remainder is reconstructed from the germline J gene. CDR3 length equals 15 residues. CDR1 is SGDLS, CDR2 YYNGEE, per germline. With V trimmed by 3 bases and J by 7 bases, 6 bases remained unmatched.

As regards this clone: With the read ending 3 residues before the CDR3 end, the germline J gene is used to fill in that end. The chain recombines TRBV2 with TRBJ2-5; 11 bases align to TRBD2. This CDR3 contains 13 residues. Germline lookup yields CDR1 SNHLY and CDR2 FYNNEI. V shed 7 bases and J 4 bases; nucleotides not matched to a gene: 2. CDR3 protein: CASNLAGGETQYF. The CDR3 bases that were read are TGTGCCAGCAATCTAGCGGGAGGAGAGACC.

With respect to this clone: A read error may account for a junction end that differs from germline. The read stops 3 residues short of the end of the CDR3; the missing end is completed from the germline J gene. This chain connects TRBV7-2 to TRBJ2-3, with TRBD2 matching over 9 bases. The length of the CDR3 is 15 residues. Germline CDR1 is SGHTA and CDR2 is FQGNSA. The DNA read from the CDR3 is TGTGCCAGCAGCCCAACCGGGACTAGCATAGATACG. Its protein is CASSPTGTSIDT. The entire CDR3 is CASSPTGTSIDTQYF.

In regard to this clone: Read data end 3 residues before the CDR3 end; the end is taken from the germline J gene. The J gene is TRBJ2-7, the V gene TRBV19; D is unresolved. Per the germline V gene, CDR1 is LNHDA and CDR2 is SQIVND (reference sequence). The V and J ends lost 5 bases and 0 bases respectively, with 5 bases between them. The length of the CDR3 is 12 residues. The CDR3 protein is CASSPGSYEQYF. The sequenced part of the CDR3 DNA is TGTGCCAGTAGTCCCGGCTCCTACGAG.

About this clone itself: Coverage ceases 3 residues before the CDR3 finishes, and the germline J gene fills in the end. This rearrangement joins TRBV7-7 to TRBJ2-1; no clear D. The CDR3 has 14 amino acids. The ends were cut back, 2 bases at V and 6 bases at J, with 11 bases in the middle. CDR1 SSHAT and CDR2 FNYEAQ come from the germline V gene (reference sequence). CDR3 in amino acids: CASSLSPALNEQFF. Partial CDR3 DNA: TGTGCCAGCAGCTTAAGCCCTGCCCTCAATGAG.

Regarding this clone: An end of the junction does not agree with germline; a read error may underlie this. The read stops 3 residues short of the end of the CDR3; the missing end is completed from the germline J gene. The chain joins TRBV4-2 to TRBJ2-2; 7 positions match TRBD2. Germline CDR1 is LGHNA and CDR2 is YNFKEQ. The CDR3 spans 15 residues. CDR3 sequence reads: CASSQDRGETGELFF. The CDR3 bases that were read are TGCGCCAGCAGCCAAGATCGGGGGGAAACCGGGGAG.

To note about this clone: The CDR3 end is not reached by the read, which stops 3 residues before it; the germline J gene fills it in. The chain joins TRBV19 to TRBJ2-2; D uncertain. There are 13 residues in the CDR3. Germline V CDR1 and CDR2: LNHDA, SQIVND (reference sequence). CDR3 DNA (partial): TGTGCCAGTAGGCCCGAGCCCAGCGAAAAG. It yields the protein CASRPEPSEK. The whole CDR3 sequence reads CASRPEPSEKLFF. Full variable domain (remainder filled in from reference TRBV19 and TRBJ2-2): DGGITQSPKYLFRKEGQNVTLSCEQNLNHDAMYWYRQDPGQGLRLIYYSQIVNDFQKGDIAEGYSVSREKKESFPLTVTSAQKNPTAFYLCASRPEPSEKLFFGEGSRLTVL.

Regarding this clone: The CDR3 goes on 3 residues after the read ends, and that part is filled in from the germline J gene. This chain links TRBV10-1 with TRBJ2-5; 12 bases are shared with TRBD2. The germline CDR1 and CDR2 sequences are WNHNN and SYGVQD (reference sequence). The CDR3 consists of 15 residues. V lost 7 bases to trimming and J lost 5 bases; unmatched junction nucleotides: 8. The CDR3: CASIPTSGRLETQYF. The CDR3 DNA, read in part, is TGCGCCAGCATTCCGACTAGCGGGAGATTGGAGACC.